The clone carrying this T cell receptor beta chain was counted ten times or more. Amplified regions were TCR beta CDR3 sequences from RNA transcripts. HTBI primers were used for first-round RT-PCR of the TCR CDR3. TCRdb analysed the multiplex PCR reads with MiXCR anew, one entry per CDR3 protein. The sample shows roughly 720,000 distinct CDR3 sequences, 17% of them seen only once. Patients were aged 18 to 65, had disease duration under 2 months, and had newly diagnosed hyperthyroidism. It was approximately 9.4 ml of fresh peripheral blood that supplied the PBMCs. The source of the sample is a study of T cells in Graves' hyperthyroidism and ophthalmopathy. From germline, CDR1 is SGHVS and CDR2 FNYEAQ. Trimming removed 4 bases from V and 0 bases from J; junction bases left unmatched: 5. The CDR3 totals 15 residues.

The source is a man between 50 and 59 years old with Graves' hyperthyroidism. The specimen sequenced was blood. The rearrangement links TRBV7-6 to TRBJ1-1, with 7 bases fitting TRBD1. DNA for the CDR3: TGTGCCAGCAGCTCCTTCAGGGGGTTGAACACTGAAGCTTTCTTT. It encodes CASSSFRGLNTEAFF. The full variable domain, rest sourced from reference TRBV7-6 and TRBJ1-1, is GAGVSQSPRYKVTKRGQDVALRCDPISGHVSLYWYRQALGQGPEFLTYFNYEAQQDKSGLPNDRFSAERPEGSISTLTIQRTEQRDSAMYRCASSSFRGLNTEAFFGQGTRLTVV.